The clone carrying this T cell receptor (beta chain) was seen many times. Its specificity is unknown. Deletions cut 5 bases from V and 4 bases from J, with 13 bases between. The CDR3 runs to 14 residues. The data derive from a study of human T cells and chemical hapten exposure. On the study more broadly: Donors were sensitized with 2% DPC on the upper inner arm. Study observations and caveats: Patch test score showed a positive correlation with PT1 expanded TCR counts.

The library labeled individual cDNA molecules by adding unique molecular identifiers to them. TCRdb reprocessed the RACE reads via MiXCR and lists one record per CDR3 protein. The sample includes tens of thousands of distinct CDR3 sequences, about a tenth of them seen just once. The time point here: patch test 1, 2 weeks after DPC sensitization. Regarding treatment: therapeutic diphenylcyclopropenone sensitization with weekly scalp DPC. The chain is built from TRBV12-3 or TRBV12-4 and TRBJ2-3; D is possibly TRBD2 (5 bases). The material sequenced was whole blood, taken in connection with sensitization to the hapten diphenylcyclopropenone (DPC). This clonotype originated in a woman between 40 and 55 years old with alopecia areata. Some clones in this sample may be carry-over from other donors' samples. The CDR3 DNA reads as TGTGCCAGCAGTCCGCCGGGGTGGCCAGATACGCAGTATTTT. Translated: CASSPPGWPDTQYF.